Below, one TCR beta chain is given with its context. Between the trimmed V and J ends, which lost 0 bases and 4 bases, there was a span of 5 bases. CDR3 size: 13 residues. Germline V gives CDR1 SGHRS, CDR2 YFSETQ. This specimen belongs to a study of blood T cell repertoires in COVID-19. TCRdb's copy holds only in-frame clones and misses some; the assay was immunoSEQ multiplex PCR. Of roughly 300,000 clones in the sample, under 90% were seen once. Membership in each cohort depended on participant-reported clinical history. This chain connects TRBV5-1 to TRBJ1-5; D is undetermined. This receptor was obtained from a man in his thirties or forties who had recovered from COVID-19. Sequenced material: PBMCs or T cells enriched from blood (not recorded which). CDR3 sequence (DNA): TGCGCCAGCAGCTTGGCCGAGAATCAGCCCCAGCATTTT. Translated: CASSLAENQPQHF.